These 18 T cell receptor beta chains were all obtained from the same sample, sequenced in a study of blood T cell repertoires in COVID-19. The protocol was immunoSEQ multiplex PCR, while the TCRdb copy is restricted to in-frame clones and leaves out a portion. The table has 30,000 to 40,000 clones, 65% to 90% seen once. The source material was peripheral blood. The receptors stem from a woman between 55 and 75 years old with active COVID-19.

The V and J genes are TRBV15 and TRBJ2-1; TRBD2 agrees at 8 bases. CDR3 length: 17 amino acids. Germline CDR1 LNHNV, CDR2 YYDKDF (reference sequence). J lost 8 bases, V lost 0 bases, and 12 bases had no gene match. The CDR3 DNA reads TGTGCCACCAGCAGAGATGGGGTTTCGGGGGGGCATTATGAGCAGTTCTTC. This codes for CATSRDGVSGGHYEQFF.

This chain uses TRBV12-3 or TRBV12-4 with TRBJ2-7; D perhaps matches TRBD1 (5 bases). There are 12 residues in the CDR3. V shed 5 bases and J shed 2 bases, with 7 bases lying between them. In nucleotides, the CDR3 is TGTGCCAGCAGTGCAGGGACCTACGAGCAGTACTTC. It is translated as CASSAGTYEQYF.

This chain links TRBV2 with TRBJ2-1; 8 nucleotides agree with TRBD2. Trimming removed 0 bases from V and 15 bases from J; junction bases left unmatched: 7. Germline CDR1 and CDR2: SNHLY and FYNNEI. The CDR3 has 13 amino acids. CDR3 sequence: CASSEAELAARFF. DNA of the CDR3: TGTGCCAGCAGTGAAGCGGAACTAGCGGCCAGGTTCTTC.

The V call is TRBV28, the J call TRBJ2-3; the match to TRBD1 covers 9 bases. Germline assignment: CDR1 MDHEN and CDR2 SYDVKM. Trimming at V came to 6 bases and at J to 2 bases, leaving 6 bases not matched to a gene. The CDR3 length is 15 residues. CDR3 amino acids: CASSSGQGNTDTQYF. CDR3 coding DNA: TGTGCCAGCAGCTCGGGACAGGGAAACACAGATACGCAGTATTTT.

The rearrangement links TRBV10-2 to TRBJ2-5; 9 bases match TRBD2. Germline V gene lookup returns CDR1 WSHSY and CDR2 SAAADI. There are 16 residues in the CDR3. The junction had 14 bases not matched to a gene; V was cut back by 3 bases and J by 9 bases. CDR3 loop: CASSDGGGALRAAQYF. Written as DNA, the CDR3 is TGCGCCAGCAGTGATGGCGGGGGGGCCCTCCGGGCGGCCCAGTACTTC.

This chain uses TRBV6-1 with TRBJ2-7; TRBD1 is a possible D gene (6 bases). The CDR3 runs to 17 residues. Germline assignment: CDR1 MNHNS and CDR2 SASEGT. V lost 2 bases to trimming and J lost 4 bases, with 21 bases between them. The CDR3 nucleotides are TGTGCCAGCAGTGAATTGTTCGGAACAAGGGGGAATTACGAGCAGTACTTC. Its translation: CASSELFGTRGNYEQYF.

The gene calls are TRBV4-1 and TRBJ1-2; D perhaps matches TRBD1 (5 bases). This CDR3 has 13 residues. Germline V gene data show CDR1 as MGHRA and CDR2 as YSYEKL. Deletions cut 1 base from V and 7 bases from J, with 10 bases between. CDR3 protein: CASSQVAGLGYTF. In nucleotides, the CDR3 is TGCGCCAGCAGCCAAGTCGCAGGGCTTGGCTACACCTTC.

V usage is TRBV10-3 and J usage is TRBJ1-6, with 8 bases identical to TRBD1. After removal of 2 bases from V and 12 bases from J, the junction contained 0 bases not matched to a gene. The CDR3 contains 12 residues. Germline V gene lookup returns CDR1 ENHRY and CDR2 SYGVKD. This CDR3 is CAISETGGPLHF. The CDR3 DNA sequence: TGTGCCATCAGTGAGACAGGGGGACCCCTCCACTTT.

J is TRBJ1-1 and V is TRBV5-1, with 7 bases lining up with TRBD1. Germline V gene lookup returns CDR1 SGHRS and CDR2 YFSETQ. Unmatched junction bases numbered 6, after V lost 4 bases and J lost 0 bases. The CDR3 runs 15 residues. The CDR3 nucleotides read TGCGCCAGCAGCCGGACGACAGGGATGAACACTGAAGCTTTCTTT. This gives the protein CASSRTTGMNTEAFF.

The J gene is TRBJ1-1, the V gene TRBV30; D is perhaps TRBD1 (5 bases). V was shortened by 3 bases and J by 10 bases, with 12 bases between the two germline ends. The V gene's germline CDR1 is GTSNPN and CDR2 SVGIG (reference sequence). The CDR3 spans 11 residues. CDR3 sequence (DNA): TGTGCCTGGAGAGAAGCAGGGTCAGCTTTCTTT. Translating gives CAWREAGSAFF.

The rearrangement uses TRBV5-4 and TRBJ2-2; the D gene is possibly TRBD2 (6 bases). The CDR3 contains 17 residues. Germline CDR1 is SGHNT and CDR2 is YYREEE (reference sequence). The ends were cut back, 0 bases at V and 0 bases at J, with 12 bases in the middle. The CDR3 bases are TGTGCCAGCAGCTTGGCCCGGGCGGGGACGAACACCGGGGAGCTGTTTTTT. Amino acid sequence: CASSLARAGTNTGELFF.

The chain employs TRBV27 and TRBJ1-2; D gene uncertain. The V gene lost 6 bases and the J gene lost 0 bases, with 5 bases spanning the gap. The CDR3 is made up of 12 amino acids. CDR1 and CDR2 from the germline V gene are MNHEY and SMNVEV (reference sequence). Here the CDR3 DNA reads TGTGCCAGCAGAACGGCTAACTATGGCTACACCTTC. Translation gives CASRTANYGYTF.

The chain has TRBV9 and TRBJ2-3, with 11 bases identical to TRBD2. V gave up 3 bases and J gave up 2 bases; unmatched junction bases: 5. CDR1 is SGDLS, CDR2 YYNGEE, per germline. The CDR3 has 16 residues. The CDR3 loop reads CASSEGTSGNTDTQYF. Here the CDR3 DNA reads TGTGCCAGCAGCGAGGGGACTAGCGGAAACACAGATACGCAGTATTTT.

The V and J genes are TRBV30 and TRBJ2-7, with TRBD1 matching 9 bases. Germline trimming cut 5 bases from V and 3 bases from J; bases unmatched to any gene: 8. There are 14 residues in the CDR3. Germline CDR1 GTSNPN, CDR2 SVGIG (reference sequence). This CDR3 reads CAWAPGTGHYEQYF. The CDR3 DNA reads TGTGCCTGGGCCCCCGGGACAGGGCACTACGAGCAGTACTTC.

This chain links TRBV19 with TRBJ2-2; 9 nucleotides match TRBD1. The CDR3 has 15 residues. CDR1 is LNHDA and CDR2 is SQIVND in the germline V gene (reference sequence). V was pared by 6 bases and J by 5 bases, with 7 bases of the junction left unmatched. The DNA for the CDR3 is TGTGCCAGTAGACAGGGGGCAGGAGTAACCGGGGAGCTGTTTTTT. This gives the protein CASRQGAGVTGELFF.

This rearrangement joins TRBV28 to TRBJ1-2; D not certain. CDR3 length equals 15 residues. Trimming took 2 bases from V and 4 from J, leaving 14 bases between them. Germline CDR1 is MDHEN and CDR2 is SYDVKM. The CDR3 spells CASSLDAGGFYGYTF. In DNA, the CDR3 is TGTGCCAGCAGTTTAGATGCGGGAGGATTCTATGGCTACACCTTC.

This clone appeared once. V is TRBV5-3 and J is TRBJ2-2, with D hard to call. TRBV5-3 belongs to the ORF category, with a function that is uncertain. V was pared by 4 bases and J by 3 bases, with 16 bases between. The CDR3 totals 16 residues. The CDR3 here is CARSRLKRPYTGELFF. CDR3 DNA: TGTGCCAGAAGCAGACTCAAGAGGCCCTACACCGGGGAGCTGTTTTTT.

This clone is a singleton in its sample. The genes are TRBV20-1 and TRBJ2-7; maybe TRBD2 (5 bases). CDR1 is DFQATT, CDR2 SNEGSKA, per germline (reference sequence). This CDR3 comprises 11 residues. The V gene lost 6 bases and the J gene lost 5 bases, with 11 bases spanning the gap. The CDR3 sequence is CSADSEDEQYF. CDR3 sequence (DNA): TGCAGTGCAGATAGCGAAGACGAGCAGTACTTC.